The 23 T cell receptor beta chains below all came from one sample that was sequenced in a study of T cell changes during pregnancy in multiple sclerosis. Repertoires were generated with immunoSEQ multiplex PCR, while TCRdb's copy carries only in-frame clones and drops some. The sample has under 80,000 clones, around nine tenths seen once. The source was peripheral blood, collected after pregnancy. The receptor source for this set is a female donor in good health, enrolled as a control in a pregnancy study.

This clone was seen just once. The CDR3 coding sequence is TGCGCCAGCGCACATGCGCAGGGGGGTAATTCACCCCTCCACTTT. It is translated as CASAHAQGGNSPLHF. The chain joins TRBV10-2 to TRBJ1-6; 7 bases map to TRBD1. Germline V gene lookup returns CDR1 WSHSY and CDR2 SAAADI. The trim removed 8 bases at V and 6 bases at J, leaving 10 bases unmatched. CDR3 size: 15 residues.

The chain links TRBV11-2 to TRBJ2-7; 11 nucleotides agree with TRBD2. Germline trimming cut 5 bases from V and 3 bases from J; bases unmatched to any gene: 9. Germline V lookup: CDR1 SGHAT, CDR2 FQNNGV. The CDR3 loop spans 16 amino acids. The CDR3 reads CASSPLAGAYFYEQYF. The CDR3 DNA follows: TGTGCCAGCAGCCCACTAGCGGGGGCATACTTCTACGAGCAGTACTTC.

The chain carries TRBV27 and TRBJ2-2, with 10 nucleotides matching TRBD2. Trimming cost V 7 bases and J 5 bases; bases outside gene matches: 16. This CDR3 has 18 residues. Germline loops: CDR1 MNHEY, CDR2 SMNVEV (reference sequence). The CDR3 loop is CASTRLAGKMSRTGELFF. In DNA, the CDR3 is TGTGCCAGCACTAGACTAGCGGGTAAAATGAGTCGGACCGGGGAGCTGTTTTTT.

The chain uses TRBV19 and TRBJ2-1; a possible D gene is TRBD2 (5 bases). CDR1 and CDR2 from the germline V gene are LNHDA and SQIVND (reference sequence). The CDR3 covers 16 residues. V gave up 1 base and J gave up 0 bases, with 10 bases separating them. DNA of the CDR3: TGTGCCAGTAGTATAGCACCTGGGAGCTCCTACAATGAGCAGTTCTTC. Its protein product is CASSIAPGSSYNEQFF.

The chain is built from TRBV2 and TRBJ2-2, with TRBD1 as a possible D gene (6 bases). V lost 11 bases and J 0 bases, leaving 13 bases between the germline ends. The CDR3 sequence is 14 residues long. From germline, CDR1 is SNHLY and CDR2 FYNNEI. CDR3 coding DNA: TGTGCCGGAAGGAAGGGGGCGAACACCGGGGAGCTGTTTTTT. It translates to CAGRKGANTGELFF.

The chain recombines TRBV27 with TRBJ2-2; perhaps TRBD1 as D (6 bases). The CDR3 has 13 residues. CDR1 is MNHEY and CDR2 is SMNVEV in the germline V gene (reference sequence). The CDR3 DNA follows: TGTACCTCCCGGGACACTAACACCGGGGAGCTGTTTTTT. Residues: CTSRDTNTGELFF.

As for this clone: The identical CDR3 is also encoded by other nucleotide sequences in the sample. The J gene is TRBJ2-1, the V gene TRBV6-1; maybe TRBD2 (6 bases). Germline V gene lookup returns CDR1 MNHNS and CDR2 SASEGT. Trimming cost V 1 base and J 7 bases, with 17 bases left between them. The CDR3 has 16 amino acids. The CDR3 protein is CASSEGEGRGGNEQFF. Here the CDR3 DNA reads TGTGCCAGCAGTGAAGGTGAAGGGCGAGGAGGGAATGAGCAGTTCTTC.

The chain employs TRBV29-1 and TRBJ1-4, with 8 bases identical to TRBD1. CDR3 size: 13 residues. The germline gives CDR1 SQVTM, CDR2 ANQGSEA. Unmatched junction bases numbered 5, after V lost 3 bases and J lost 8 bases. CDR3 nucleotides: TGCAGCGTTGAGGACAGGGTAGACGAAAAACTGTTTTTT. It translates to CSVEDRVDEKLFF.

The chain recombines TRBV5-1 with TRBJ2-1; tentatively, D is TRBD2 (6 bases). Germline CDR1 and CDR2: SGHRS and YFSETQ. V was trimmed by 3 bases and J by 8 bases, leaving 18 bases between them. This CDR3 region has 15 residues. The CDR3 DNA follows: TGCGCCAGCAGCTGGAGGGCGGGGCCGGAGGATGAGCAGTTCTTC. Protein sequence: CASSWRAGPEDEQFF.

The chain recombines TRBV5-1 with TRBJ2-5; 11 bases are a match to TRBD2. The CDR3 is 17 residues long. V lost 1 base, J lost 4 bases, and 9 bases stayed unmatched. Germline V CDR1 and CDR2: SGHRS, YFSETQ. The CDR3 reads CASSLRLAGGTGETQYF. DNA for the CDR3: TGCGCCAGCAGCTTGAGGCTAGCGGGGGGCACTGGAGAGACCCAGTACTTC.

The chain uses TRBV5-6 and TRBJ2-3, with TRBD2 as a possible D gene (6 bases). CDR1 SGHDT and CDR2 YYEEEE come from the germline V gene. Trimming left V 1 base short and J 2 bases short, with 8 bases between. This CDR3 region has 14 residues. The CDR3 loop reads CASSLPGVTDTQYF. CDR3 nucleotides: TGTGCCAGCAGCTTGCCGGGGGTCACAGATACGCAGTATTTT.

The chain carries TRBV5-1 and TRBJ1-6, with TRBD1 matching over 7 bases. This CDR3 has 15 residues. V shed 3 bases and J 8 bases; nucleotides not matched to a gene: 8. CDR1 is SGHRS and CDR2 is YFSETQ in the germline V gene. In DNA form, the CDR3 reads TGCGCCAGCAGCTCCCTACAGGGGAGAGATTCACCCCTCCACTTT. This translates into CASSSLQGRDSPLHF.

This clone was detected once. V usage is TRBV5-1 and J usage is TRBJ1-3, with 7 bases identical to TRBD1. After removal of 3 bases from V and 1 base from J, the junction contained 1 base not matched to a gene. This CDR3 contains 14 residues. The germline V gene has CDR1 SGHRS and CDR2 YFSETQ. CDR3 residues: CASSSQGSGNTIYF. In nucleotides, the CDR3 is TGCGCCAGCAGCTCACAGGGGTCTGGAAACACCATATATTTT.

The chain recombines TRBV7-2 with TRBJ2-7, with 8 bases identical to TRBD2. The germline V gene has CDR1 SGHTA and CDR2 FQGNSA. The CDR3 has 12 residues. V shed 5 bases and J 5 bases; nucleotides not matched to a gene: 2. DNA for the CDR3: TGTGCCAGCAGCGATAGCGGGGACGAGCAGTACTTC. This encodes CASSDSGDEQYF.

This clone was observed a handful of times. The genes are TRBV27 and TRBJ1-1, with D possibly matching TRBD1 (6 bases). The CDR3 is made up of 13 amino acids. V lost 4 bases, J lost 4 bases, and 10 bases lay in between. The germline CDR1 and CDR2 sequences are MNHEY and SMNVEV (reference sequence). The CDR3 DNA reads as TGTGCCAGCAGTTATCAGGGGCTCACTGAAGCTTTCTTT. Translation gives CASSYQGLTEAFF.

This clone came up a few times. The V gene is TRBV4-1, the J gene TRBJ1-1, with 8 bases lining up with TRBD1. The trim removed 1 base at V and 5 bases at J, leaving 3 bases unmatched. The CDR3 extends over 14 amino acids. CDR1 and CDR2 from the germline V gene are MGHRA and YSYEKL. The CDR3 DNA reads TGCGCCAGCAGCCAAGGGACAGGGTTTACTGAAGCTTTCTTT. Its translation is CASSQGTGFTEAFF.

V and J are TRBV28 and TRBJ1-2; 7 bases line up with TRBD1. V trimming: 6 bases; J trimming: 4 bases; junction bases outside the gene matches: 5. This CDR3 has 13 residues. The germline gives CDR1 MDHEN, CDR2 SYDVKM. CDR3 in amino acids: CASRQGQFYGYTF. CDR3 sequence (DNA): TGTGCCAGCAGGCAGGGACAGTTCTATGGCTACACCTTC.

This sequence joins TRBV7-2 and TRBJ2-2; 11 nucleotides align to TRBD2. CDR1 and CDR2 (germline): SGHTA, FQGNSA. CDR3 length: 14 amino acids. V lost 5 bases to trimming and J lost 5 bases; unmatched junction nucleotides: 1. CDR3 DNA sequence: TGTGCCAGCAGCCGGACTAGCGGGACCGGGGAGCTGTTTTTT. Its translation: CASSRTSGTGELFF.

This chain uses TRBV29-1 with TRBJ2-3; possibly TRBD2 for D (5 bases). V lost 3 bases, J lost 2 bases, and 12 bases lay in between. Germline V gene lookup returns CDR1 SQVTM and CDR2 ANQGSEA. The CDR3 runs 14 residues. In DNA form, the CDR3 reads TGCAGCGTTGATGGAAGTAGCGTCACAGATACGCAGTATTTT. It translates to CSVDGSSVTDTQYF.

The chain carries TRBV7-8 and TRBJ2-2; tentative D call: TRBD1 (6 bases). The germline V and J ends were trimmed by 1 base and 3 bases, with 12 bases remaining between them. The CDR3 is 16 residues long. CDR1 SGHVS and CDR2 FQNEAQ come from the germline V gene. The CDR3 here is CASSLVGAHDTGELFF. DNA for the CDR3: TGTGCCAGCAGCTTAGTGGGGGCTCATGACACCGGGGAGCTGTTTTTT.

This chain joins TRBV11-2 and TRBJ2-3, with 9 nucleotides matching TRBD2. V gave up 1 base and J gave up 2 bases; unmatched junction bases: 10. This CDR3 has 18 residues. Germline values: CDR1 SGHAT, CDR2 FQNNGV. The DNA of the CDR3 is TGTGCCAGCAGCTTAGTAGGACTAGCGTTGCGGCCCACAGATACGCAGTATTTT. Residues: CASSLVGLALRPTDTQYF. Looking up the rest from reference TRBV11-2 and TRBJ2-3 gives the full variable domain: EAGVAQSPRYKIIEKRQSVAFWCNPISGHATLYWYQQILGQGPKLLIQFQNNGVVDDSQLPKDRFSAERLKGVDSTLKIQPAKLEDSAVYLCASSLVGLALRPTDTQYFGPGTRLTVL.

J is TRBJ1-6 and V is TRBV27; possible D gene TRBD1, 5 bases. The germline V gene has CDR1 MNHEY and CDR2 SMNVEV (reference sequence). The CDR3 runs 13 residues. V lost 2 bases and J lost 7, with 6 bases in between. The CDR3 is CASSLRQNSPLHF. The CDR3 DNA is TGTGCCAGCAGTTTAAGACAGAATTCACCCCTCCACTTT.

J is TRBJ2-1 and V is TRBV6-1; 7 nucleotides match TRBD2. J lost 3 bases, V lost 5 bases, and 7 bases had no gene match. Germline lookup yields CDR1 MNHNS and CDR2 SASEGT. This CDR3 spans 15 amino acids. DNA for the CDR3: TGTGCCAGCAGTATGCCGGGGGGTGGCTACAATGAGCAGTTCTTC. Encoded protein: CASSMPGGGYNEQFF.